Each of the 7 T cell receptor beta chains below was sequenced from the same sample in a study of radiation and T cells in renal cell carcinoma. The time point here: blood 2 weeks post-SBRT. The sample's treatment: 15 Gy SBRT to primary tumor, nephrectomy 4 weeks later. Assay used: immunoSEQ multiplex PCR; TCRdb lists only in-frame clones, some missing. The table lists fewer than 90,000 clones, 80% to 90% of them singletons, with approximately 24% in the top ten. This sample comprised blood, obtained from a patient whose treatment included radiotherapy and nephrectomy. The receptors originated from a woman aged 50 to 60 with renal cell carcinoma.

This chain joins TRBV10-2 and TRBJ2-3; 7 positions agree with TRBD2. This CDR3 region has 16 residues. Germline CDR1 is WSHSY and CDR2 is SAAADI. The junction had 8 bases not matched to a gene; V was cut back by 5 bases and J by 0 bases. The CDR3 DNA reads as TGCGCCAGCAGTATGAACCTAGCGGCAAGCACAGATACGCAGTATTTT. Translation: CASSMNLAASTDTQYF.

V and J are TRBV10-2 and TRBJ1-2; D might be TRBD1 (5 bases). The CDR3 length is 19 residues. V was pared by 6 bases and J by 4 bases, with 30 bases between. Germline lookup yields CDR1 WSHSY and CDR2 SAAADI. The chain's CDR3 is CASSSPAAVRIGTRYGYTF. For the CDR3, the DNA is TGCGCCAGCAGCTCCCCAGCCGCAGTGAGAATCGGGACGCGCTATGGCTACACCTTC.

J is TRBJ1-5 and V is TRBV7-2; no clear D. The CDR3 spans 13 residues. The germline V and J ends were trimmed by 5 bases and 4 bases, with 9 bases remaining between them. Per the germline V gene, CDR1 is SGHTA and CDR2 is FQGNSA. Here the CDR3 reads CASSAELNQPQHF. In DNA form, the CDR3 reads TGTGCCAGCAGCGCCGAACTGAATCAGCCCCAGCATTTT.

The chain employs TRBV7-2 and TRBJ2-7, with D hard to call. The CDR3 is 11 amino acids. The germline V gene has CDR1 SGHTA and CDR2 FQGNSA. Trimming took 5 bases from V and 7 from J, leaving 9 bases between them. The CDR3 protein is CASSPVGEQYF. CDR3 in DNA: TGTGCCAGCAGCCCTGTTGGAGAGCAGTACTTC.

V and J are TRBV27 and TRBJ1-2; a weak D match, TRBD1 (5 bases). This CDR3 spans 16 amino acids. Trimming stripped 5 bases from V and 7 bases from J, with 23 bases between. From germline, CDR1 is MNHEY and CDR2 SMNVEV (reference sequence). CDR3 residues: CASSPAGPWGDGGYTF. CDR3 coding DNA: TGTGCCAGCAGTCCCGCGGGGCCATGGGGGGATGGTGGCTACACCTTC.

The chain joins TRBV27 to TRBJ2-3; D is tentatively TRBD1 or TRBD2 (5 bases each). The CDR3 spans 15 residues. V was clipped by 2 bases and J by 4 bases, with 13 bases between them. Germline V gene data show CDR1 as MNHEY and CDR2 as SMNVEV (reference sequence). The CDR3 coding sequence is TGTGCCAGCAGTTTAGGGGGTTGGGTCTCAGATACGCAGTATTTT. Protein sequence: CASSLGGWVSDTQYF.

The rearrangement joins TRBV19 to TRBJ2-5, with 9 bases matching TRBD2. The CDR3 is made up of 15 amino acids. V trimming: 2 bases; J trimming: 4 bases; junction bases outside the gene matches: 5. Germline V lookup: CDR1 LNHDA, CDR2 SQIVND (reference sequence). CDR3 sequence: CASSILAGVVETQYF. CDR3 in DNA: TGTGCCAGTAGTATATTAGCGGGAGTAGTAGAGACCCAGTACTTC.